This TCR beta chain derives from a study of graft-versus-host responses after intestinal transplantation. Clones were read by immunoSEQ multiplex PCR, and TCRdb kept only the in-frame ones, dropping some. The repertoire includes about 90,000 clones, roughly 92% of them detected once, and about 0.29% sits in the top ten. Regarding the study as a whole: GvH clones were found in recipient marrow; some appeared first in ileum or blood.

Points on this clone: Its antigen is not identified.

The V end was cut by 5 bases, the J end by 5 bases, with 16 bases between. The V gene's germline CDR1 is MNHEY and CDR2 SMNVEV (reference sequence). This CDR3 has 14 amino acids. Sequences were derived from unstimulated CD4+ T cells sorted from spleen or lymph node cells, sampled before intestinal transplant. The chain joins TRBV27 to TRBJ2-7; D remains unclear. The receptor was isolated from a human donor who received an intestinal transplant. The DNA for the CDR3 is TGTGCCAGCAGTCTAAGGGCTCCAGTGGACGAGCAGTACTTC. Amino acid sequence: CASSLRAPVDEQYF.